This entry describes one T cell receptor beta chain. This record comes from a study of blood T cell repertoires in COVID-19. Study-wide context: PBMCs, B-cell-depleted T cells, or T cells were the source of the cDNA or gDNA that made up the material.

Trimming cost V 3 bases and J 6 bases, with 6 bases left between them. Germline CDR1 reads KGHSH; CDR2 reads LQKENI. The CDR3 consists of 12 residues. In the original workflow: Reference gene primer amplification gave nucleated cell count estimates. The data were produced by immunoSEQ multiplex PCR, yet TCRdb's version contains in-frame clones alone and is incomplete. Clone size and V and J calls were adopted from that table, with D and trimming inferred from the DNA. The sample records 120,000 or so clones, about four fifths being singletons. The specimen sequenced was peripheral blood. The origin of this receptor is a woman in her 50s with acute or convalescent COVID-19. The chain is built from TRBV18 and TRBJ2-1; D ambiguous. The CDR3 region is CASSPSGNEQFF. CDR3 DNA sequence: TGTGCCAGCTCACCGTCAGGCAATGAGCAGTTCTTC.